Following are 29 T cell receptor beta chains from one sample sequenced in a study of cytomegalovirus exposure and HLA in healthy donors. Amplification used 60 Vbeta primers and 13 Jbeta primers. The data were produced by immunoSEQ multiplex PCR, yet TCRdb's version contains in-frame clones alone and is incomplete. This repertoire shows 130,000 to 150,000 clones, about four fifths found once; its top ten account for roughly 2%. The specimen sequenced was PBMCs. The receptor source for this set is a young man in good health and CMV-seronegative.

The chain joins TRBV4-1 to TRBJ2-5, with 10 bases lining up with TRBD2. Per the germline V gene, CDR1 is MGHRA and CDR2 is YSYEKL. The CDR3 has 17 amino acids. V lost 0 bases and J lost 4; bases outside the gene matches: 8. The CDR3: CASSQDRSSGGGETQYF. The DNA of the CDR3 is TGCGCCAGCAGCCAAGATCGCTCTAGCGGGGGAGGAGAGACCCAGTACTTC.

This CDR3 is CAISPNSGQGATEAFF. As DNA, the CDR3 is TGTGCCATCAGTCCGAATTCGGGACAGGGGGCCACTGAAGCTTTCTTT. The genes are TRBV10-3 and TRBJ1-1, with TRBD1 matching over 12 bases. Germline V gene lookup returns CDR1 ENHRY and CDR2 SYGVKD. The J segment lost 4 bases and the V segment lost 5 bases, leaving 8 bases of the junction unmatched. CDR3 size: 16 residues.

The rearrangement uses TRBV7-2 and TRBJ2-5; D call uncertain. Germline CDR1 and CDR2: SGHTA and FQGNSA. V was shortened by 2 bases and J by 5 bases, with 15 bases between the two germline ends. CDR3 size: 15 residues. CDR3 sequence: CASSLLSFIGETQYF. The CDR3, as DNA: TGTGCCAGCAGCTTATTAAGTTTTATCGGGGAGACCCAGTACTTC. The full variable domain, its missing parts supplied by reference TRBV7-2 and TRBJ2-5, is GAGVSQSPSNKVTEKGKDVELRCDPISGHTALYWYRQSLGQGLEFLIYFQGNSAPDKSGLPSDRFSAERTGGSVSTLTIQRTQQEDSAVYLCASSLLSFIGETQYFGPGTRLLVL.

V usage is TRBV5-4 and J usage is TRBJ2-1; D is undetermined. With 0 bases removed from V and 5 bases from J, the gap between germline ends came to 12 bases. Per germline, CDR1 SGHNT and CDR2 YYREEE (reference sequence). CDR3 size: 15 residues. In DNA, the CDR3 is TGTGCCAGCAGCTTGGACAAATCAATGAACAATGAGCAGTTCTTC. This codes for CASSLDKSMNNEQFF.

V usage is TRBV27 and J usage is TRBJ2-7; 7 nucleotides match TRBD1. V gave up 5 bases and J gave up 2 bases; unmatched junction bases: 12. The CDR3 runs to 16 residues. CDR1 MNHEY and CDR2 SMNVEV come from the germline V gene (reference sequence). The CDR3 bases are TGTGCCAGCAGTCTCTCAACAGGGGCTCCCGCCTACGAGCAGTACTTC. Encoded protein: CASSLSTGAPAYEQYF.

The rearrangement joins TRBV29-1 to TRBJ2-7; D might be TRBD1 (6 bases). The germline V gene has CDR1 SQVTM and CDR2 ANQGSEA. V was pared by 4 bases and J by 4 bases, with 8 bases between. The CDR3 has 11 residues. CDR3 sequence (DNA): TGCAGCGTTGGGGACACATACGAGCAGTACTTC. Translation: CSVGDTYEQYF.

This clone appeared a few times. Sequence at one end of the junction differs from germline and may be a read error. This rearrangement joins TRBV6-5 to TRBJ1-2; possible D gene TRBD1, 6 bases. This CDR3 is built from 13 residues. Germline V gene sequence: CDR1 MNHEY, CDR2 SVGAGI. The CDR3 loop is CASSYRAGVGYPF. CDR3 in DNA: TGTGCCAGCAGTTACAGGGCAGGGGTTGGCTACCCCTTC.

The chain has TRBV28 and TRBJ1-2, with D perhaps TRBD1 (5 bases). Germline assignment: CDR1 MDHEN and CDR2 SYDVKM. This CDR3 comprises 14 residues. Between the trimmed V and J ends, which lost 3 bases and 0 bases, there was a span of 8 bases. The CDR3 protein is CASSLGGSNYGYTF. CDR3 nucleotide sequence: TGTGCCAGCAGTTTGGGGGGATCTAACTATGGCTACACCTTC.

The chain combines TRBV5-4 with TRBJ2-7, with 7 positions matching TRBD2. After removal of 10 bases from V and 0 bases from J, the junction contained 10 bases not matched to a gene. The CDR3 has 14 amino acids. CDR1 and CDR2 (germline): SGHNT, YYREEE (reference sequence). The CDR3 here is CAVHVAGSSYEQYF. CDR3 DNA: TGTGCCGTACACGTAGCGGGCAGCTCCTACGAGCAGTACTTC.

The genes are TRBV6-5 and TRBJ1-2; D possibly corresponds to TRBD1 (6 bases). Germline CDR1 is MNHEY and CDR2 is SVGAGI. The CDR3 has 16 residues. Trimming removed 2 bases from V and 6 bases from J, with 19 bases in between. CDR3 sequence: CASSYGGAGVGDGYTF. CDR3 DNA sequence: TGTGCCAGCAGTTACGGGGGGGCGGGGGTTGGGGATGGCTACACCTTC.

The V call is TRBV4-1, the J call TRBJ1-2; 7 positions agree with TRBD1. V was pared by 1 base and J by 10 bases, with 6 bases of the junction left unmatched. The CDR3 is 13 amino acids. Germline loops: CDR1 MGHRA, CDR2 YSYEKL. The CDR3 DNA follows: TGCGCCAGCAGCCAAGTAGGGGACAGAGACTACACCTTC. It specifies CASSQVGDRDYTF.

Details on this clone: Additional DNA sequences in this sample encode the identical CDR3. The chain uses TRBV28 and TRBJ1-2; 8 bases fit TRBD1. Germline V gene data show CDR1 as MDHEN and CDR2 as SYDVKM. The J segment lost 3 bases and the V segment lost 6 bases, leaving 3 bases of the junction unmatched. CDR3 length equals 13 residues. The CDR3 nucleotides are TGTGCCAGCAGCTCGGGACAGGACTATGGCTACACCTTC. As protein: CASSSGQDYGYTF.

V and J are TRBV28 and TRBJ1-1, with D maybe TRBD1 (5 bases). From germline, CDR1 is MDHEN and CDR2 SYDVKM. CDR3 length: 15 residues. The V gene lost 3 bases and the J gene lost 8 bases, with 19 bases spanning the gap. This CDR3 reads CASSLRGTTWREAFF. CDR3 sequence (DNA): TGTGCCAGCAGTTTGCGCGGGACGACCTGGCGGGAAGCTTTCTTT.

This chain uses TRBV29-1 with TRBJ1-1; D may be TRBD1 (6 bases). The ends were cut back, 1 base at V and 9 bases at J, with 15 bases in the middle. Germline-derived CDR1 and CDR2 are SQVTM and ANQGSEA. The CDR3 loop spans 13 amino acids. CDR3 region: CSVEGPNRVKAFF. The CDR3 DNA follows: TGCAGCGTTGAAGGCCCTAACAGGGTTAAAGCTTTCTTT.

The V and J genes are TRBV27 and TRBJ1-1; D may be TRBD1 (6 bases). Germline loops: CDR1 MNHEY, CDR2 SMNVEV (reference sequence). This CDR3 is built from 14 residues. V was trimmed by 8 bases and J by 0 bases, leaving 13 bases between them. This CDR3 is CASSKDRMNTEAFF. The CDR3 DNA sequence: TGTGCCAGCTCAAAGGACAGAATGAACACTGAAGCTTTCTTT.

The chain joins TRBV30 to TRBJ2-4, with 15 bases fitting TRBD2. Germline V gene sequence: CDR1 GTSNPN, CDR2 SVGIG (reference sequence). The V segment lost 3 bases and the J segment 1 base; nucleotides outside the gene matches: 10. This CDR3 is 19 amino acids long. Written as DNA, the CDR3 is TGTGCCTGGAGCTTCCGGACTAGCGGGAGGGCCGATGCCAAAAACATTCAGTACTTC. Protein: CAWSFRTSGRADAKNIQYF.

For the CDR3, the DNA is TGTGCCAGCAGCTTGGCTAGCGGAGGCACAGATACGCAGTATTTT. Its translation is CASSLASGGTDTQYF. The J gene is TRBJ2-3, the V gene TRBV5-6, with 7 positions matching TRBD2. The CDR3 loop spans 15 amino acids. The V gene end was trimmed by 0 bases and the J gene end by 1 base; junction bases not matched to a gene: 2. Germline V gene lookup returns CDR1 SGHDT and CDR2 YYEEEE.

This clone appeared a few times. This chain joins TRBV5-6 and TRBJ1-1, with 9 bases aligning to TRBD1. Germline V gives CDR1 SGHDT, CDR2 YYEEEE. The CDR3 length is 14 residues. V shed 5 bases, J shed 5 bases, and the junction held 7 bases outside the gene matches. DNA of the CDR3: TGTGCCAGCAGGCGGGACAGGGTACAAACTGAAGCTTTCTTT. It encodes CASRRDRVQTEAFF.

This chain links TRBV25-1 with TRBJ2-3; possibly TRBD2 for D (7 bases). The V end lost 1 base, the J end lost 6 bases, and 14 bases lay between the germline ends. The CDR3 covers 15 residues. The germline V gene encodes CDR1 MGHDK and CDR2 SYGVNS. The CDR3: CASSELRGPSDTQYF. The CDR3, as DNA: TGTGCCAGCAGTGAATTGCGGGGGCCATCGGATACGCAGTATTTT.

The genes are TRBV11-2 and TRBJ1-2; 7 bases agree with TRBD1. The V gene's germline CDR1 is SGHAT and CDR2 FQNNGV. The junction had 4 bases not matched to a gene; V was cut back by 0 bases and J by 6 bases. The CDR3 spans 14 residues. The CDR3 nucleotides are TGTGCCAGCAGCTTAGACGCCAGGGGGGATGGCTACACCTTC. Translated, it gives CASSLDARGDGYTF.

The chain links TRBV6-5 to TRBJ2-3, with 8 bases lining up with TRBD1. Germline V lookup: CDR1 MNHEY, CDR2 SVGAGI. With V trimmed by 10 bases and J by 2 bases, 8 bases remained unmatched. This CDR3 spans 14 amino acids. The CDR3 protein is CATRQGLSTDTQYF. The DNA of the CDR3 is TGTGCCACCAGACAGGGGTTATCCACAGATACGCAGTATTTT.

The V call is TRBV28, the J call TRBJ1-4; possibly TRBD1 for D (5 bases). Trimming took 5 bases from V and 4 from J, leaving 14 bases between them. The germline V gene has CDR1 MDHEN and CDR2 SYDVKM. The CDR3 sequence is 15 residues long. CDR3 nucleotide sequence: TGTGCCAGCAGTCCCCGGACACCCGTTAATGAAAAACTGTTTTTT. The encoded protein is CASSPRTPVNEKLFF.

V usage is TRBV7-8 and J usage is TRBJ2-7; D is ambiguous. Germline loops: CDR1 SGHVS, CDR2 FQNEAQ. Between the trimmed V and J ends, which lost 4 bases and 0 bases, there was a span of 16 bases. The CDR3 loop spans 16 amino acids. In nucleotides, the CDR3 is TGTGCCAGCAGCTCACCTCCGTTCGCGAGCTCCTACGAGCAGTACTTC. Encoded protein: CASSSPPFASSYEQYF.

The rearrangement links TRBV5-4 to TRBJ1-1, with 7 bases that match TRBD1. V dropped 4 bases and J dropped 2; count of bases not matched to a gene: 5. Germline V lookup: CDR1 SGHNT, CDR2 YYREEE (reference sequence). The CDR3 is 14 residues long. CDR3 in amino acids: CASSPRDRNTEAFF. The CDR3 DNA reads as TGTGCCAGCAGCCCCCGGGACAGAAACACTGAAGCTTTCTTT.

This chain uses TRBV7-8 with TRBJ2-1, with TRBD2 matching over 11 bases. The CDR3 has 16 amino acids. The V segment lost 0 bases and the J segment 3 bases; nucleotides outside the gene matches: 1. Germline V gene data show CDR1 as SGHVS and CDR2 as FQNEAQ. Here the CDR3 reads CASSLAGTSGYNEQFF. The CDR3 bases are TGTGCCAGCAGCTTAGCCGGGACTAGCGGCTACAATGAGCAGTTCTTC. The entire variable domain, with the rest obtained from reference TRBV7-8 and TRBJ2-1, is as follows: GAGVSQSPRYKVAKRGQDVALRCDPISGHVSLFWYQQALGQGPEFLTYFQNEAQLDKSGLPSDRFFAERPEGSVSTLKIQRTQQEDSAVYLCASSLAGTSGYNEQFFGPGTRLTVL.

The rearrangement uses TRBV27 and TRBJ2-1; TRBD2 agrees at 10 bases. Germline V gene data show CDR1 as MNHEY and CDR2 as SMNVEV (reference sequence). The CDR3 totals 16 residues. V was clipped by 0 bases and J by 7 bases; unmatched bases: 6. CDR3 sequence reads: CASSLSPSGSYNEQFF. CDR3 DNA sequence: TGTGCCAGCAGTTTATCCCCTAGCGGGAGTTATAATGAGCAGTTCTTC.

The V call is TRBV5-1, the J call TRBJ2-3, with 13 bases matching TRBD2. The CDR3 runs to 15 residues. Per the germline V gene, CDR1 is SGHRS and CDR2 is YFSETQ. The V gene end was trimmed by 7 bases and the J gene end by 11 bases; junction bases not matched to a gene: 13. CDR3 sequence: CASRADGLAGVGQYF. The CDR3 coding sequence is TGCGCCAGCCGAGCCGACGGACTAGCGGGAGTTGGGCAGTATTTT.

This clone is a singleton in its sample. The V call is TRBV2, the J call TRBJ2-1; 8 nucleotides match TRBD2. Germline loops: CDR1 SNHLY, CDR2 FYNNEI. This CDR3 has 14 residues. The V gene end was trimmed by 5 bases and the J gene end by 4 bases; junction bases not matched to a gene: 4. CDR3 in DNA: TGTGCCAGCAGTAGTAAGCGGGGGTACAATGAGCAGTTCTTC. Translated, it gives CASSSKRGYNEQFF.

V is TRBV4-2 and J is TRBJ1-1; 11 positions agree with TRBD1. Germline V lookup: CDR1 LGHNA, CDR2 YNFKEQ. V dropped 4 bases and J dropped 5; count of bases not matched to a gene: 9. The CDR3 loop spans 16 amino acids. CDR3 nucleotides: TGTGCCAGCAGCCCCGGGGGGGGACAGGGGGGGACTGAAGCTTTCTTT. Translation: CASSPGGGQGGTEAFF.